This T cell receptor (beta chain) came from a study of sequential checkpoint blockade in melanoma. Treatment indicated: randomized to nivolumab then ipilimumab (arm A) or the reverse (arm B). This clone was counted only a few times. Produced via immunoSEQ multiplex PCR; TCRdb's table is partial and in-frame only. Here the sample spans fewer than 3,500 clones, 18% being singletons. CDR1 and CDR2 from the germline V gene are SGHNT and YENEEA. The junction had 6 bases not matched to a gene; V was cut back by 2 bases and J by 2 bases. CDR3 size: 16 residues. Sample: tumor tissue (inferred from file names), taken from a patient given nivolumab and ipilimumab in sequence. This clonotype originated in a human donor with melanoma. V gene TRBV11-3 combines with J gene TRBJ2-1; 7 bases are a match to TRBD2. The CDR3 loop reads CASSLLAEPAYNEQFF. As DNA, the CDR3 is TGTGCCAGCAGCTTACTAGCGGAGCCGGCCTACAATGAGCAGTTCTTC.